Listed here are 17 T cell receptor beta chains from one sample, sequenced in a study of early T cells in non-severe SARS-CoV-2 infection. Each CDR3 protein gets one entry after TCRdb re-called the 5' RACE reads with MiXCR. The sample holds more than 50,000 distinct CDR3 sequences, around 12% seen once. This material consisted of whole blood, taken at baseline. The receptors come from an adult who was a healthcare worker with PCR-confirmed SARS-CoV-2 infection or an uninfected control (not recorded which).

The chain recombines TRBV9 with TRBJ1-4; unclear D gene. The V gene's germline CDR1 is SGDLS and CDR2 YYNGEE. V lost 0 bases and J lost 5, with 8 bases in between. This CDR3 region has 14 residues. The CDR3 sequence is CASSVGGGNEKLFF. For the CDR3, the DNA is TGTGCCAGCAGCGTAGGGGGAGGGAATGAAAAACTGTTTTTT.

This clonotype appeared a few times. The chain recombines TRBV7-6 with TRBJ1-2; TRBD1 aligns across 9 bases. This CDR3 region has 15 residues. The germline CDR1 and CDR2 sequences are SGHVS and FNYEAQ. The V gene end was trimmed by 0 bases and the J gene end by 4 bases; junction bases not matched to a gene: 3. The CDR3 loop reads CASSLAPGQGYGYTF. DNA of the CDR3: TGTGCCAGCAGCTTAGCGCCGGGACAGGGCTATGGCTACACCTTC.

This clonotype was recorded many times. The J gene is TRBJ1-1, the V gene TRBV15; maybe TRBD1 (6 bases). The CDR3 sequence is 13 residues long. V lost 9 bases and J 6 bases, leaving 17 bases between the germline ends. Germline CDR1 reads LNHNV; CDR2 reads YYDKDF (reference sequence). CDR3 amino acids: CATTTGLRAEAFF. The CDR3 DNA is TGTGCCACAACAACAGGGCTTAGGGCTGAAGCTTTCTTT.

The chain employs TRBV12-3 or TRBV12-4 and TRBJ2-4; maybe TRBD1 (5 bases). The CDR3 extends over 14 amino acids. Trimming took off 2 bases at V and 4 bases at J, with 9 bases between the two ends. The DNA for the CDR3 is TGTGCCAGCAGTTTATTCCAGGGTAAAAACATTCAGTACTTC. Its protein is CASSLFQGKNIQYF.

This clonotype occurred a few times. V is TRBV4-2 and J is TRBJ2-1; 9 nucleotides line up with TRBD2. The CDR3 runs 16 residues. In germline, CDR1 is LGHNA, CDR2 YNFKEQ. V shed 5 bases, J shed 8 bases, and the junction held 13 bases outside the gene matches. The chain's CDR3 is CASSIEGSGSSYEQFF. CDR3 coding DNA: TGTGCCAGCAGCATCGAGGGTAGCGGGAGTTCCTATGAGCAGTTCTTC.

This clonotype was seen a few times. This chain joins TRBV24-1 and TRBJ2-5, with a tentative D call TRBD1 (5 bases). The germline V and J ends were trimmed by 2 bases and 4 bases, with 16 bases remaining between them. The CDR3 covers 16 residues. Germline V gene lookup returns CDR1 KGHDR and CDR2 SFDVKD. The CDR3 sequence is CATSDSLGGAGETQYF. The CDR3 DNA reads as TGTGCCACCAGTGATTCCCTCGGTGGGGCAGGAGAGACCCAGTACTTC.

This clonotype was seen repeatedly, ten times or more. The CDR3 DNA sequence: TGTGCCAGCACGCCCGGGGCCCCGGGAAACATTCAGTACTTC. It specifies CASTPGAPGNIQYF. The chain combines TRBV28 with TRBJ2-4; either TRBD1 or TRBD2 may fit D (5 bases each). This CDR3 has 14 residues. CDR1 and CDR2 from the germline V gene are MDHEN and SYDVKM. V shed 7 bases and J shed 6 bases, with 16 bases lying between them. The full variable domain, its missing parts supplied by reference TRBV28 and TRBJ2-4, is DVKVTQSSRYLVKRTGEKVFLECVQDMDHENMFWYRQDPGLGLRLIYFSYDVKMKEKGDIPEGYSVSREKKERFSLILESASTNQTSMYLCASTPGAPGNIQYFGAGTRLSVL.

Only a few counts were recorded for this clonotype. The V and J genes are TRBV10-3 and TRBJ2-5; tentative D call: TRBD1 (5 bases). Trimming shortened V by 8 bases and J by 5 bases, and 18 bases separated the two germline ends. The CDR3 spans 14 residues. The germline gives CDR1 ENHRY, CDR2 SYGVKD. CDR3 amino acids: CAILDTLESETQYF. In nucleotides, the CDR3 is TGTGCCATCTTGGACACCCTAGAATCGGAGACCCAGTACTTC.

In this sample, this clonotype turned up a few times. The chain recombines TRBV7-2 with TRBJ2-7; D possibly corresponds to TRBD1 (6 bases). The CDR3 consists of 14 residues. Germline-derived CDR1 and CDR2 are SGHTA and FQGNSA. V was cut by 5 bases and J by 2 bases, with 13 bases left in between. The DNA of the CDR3 is TGTGCCAGCAGCCCAGGACAGATAGCCTACGAGCAGTACTTC. Encoded protein: CASSPGQIAYEQYF.

This rearrangement joins TRBV28 to TRBJ2-5, with unresolved D. V was pared by 4 bases and J by 7 bases, with 7 bases between. Germline CDR1 is MDHEN and CDR2 is SYDVKM. The CDR3 length is 11 residues. The DNA for the CDR3 is TGTGCCAGCAGTTCTTCCGTGACCCAGTACTTC. This codes for CASSSSVTQYF.

This clonotype was seen more than once but under ten times. The chain employs TRBV10-3 and TRBJ2-7; 7 bases map to TRBD1. This CDR3 region has 13 residues. Looked up from germline, CDR1 is ENHRY and CDR2 is SYGVKD. After removal of 7 bases from V and 7 bases from J, the junction contained 10 bases not matched to a gene. The CDR3 nucleotides are TGTGCCATCAAACAGGGGCAGGAGTGGGAGCAGTACTTC. It specifies CAIKQGQEWEQYF.

The chain has TRBV20-1 and TRBJ2-3; TRBD2 agrees at 8 bases. The junction had 13 bases not matched to a gene; V was cut back by 6 bases and J by 2 bases. The CDR3 is 16 residues long. From germline, CDR1 is DFQATT and CDR2 SNEGSKA (reference sequence). In DNA, the CDR3 is TGCAGTGCGGACTGGGGGCTAGCGGGCGCCACAGATACGCAGTATTTT. Translating gives CSADWGLAGATDTQYF.

The V and J genes are TRBV27 and TRBJ1-2, with 7 bases identical to TRBD1. This CDR3 has 12 amino acids. Germline CDR1 is MNHEY and CDR2 is SMNVEV (reference sequence). The junction had 9 bases not matched to a gene; V was cut back by 10 bases and J by 7 bases. The DNA of the CDR3 is TGTGCCACCCTAGGAAGGGGGCCTGGCTACACCTTC. Translation gives CATLGRGPGYTF.

A few counts support this clonotype. V usage is TRBV6-1 and J usage is TRBJ1-5; tentatively, D is TRBD1 (5 bases). Germline V gene data show CDR1 as MNHNS and CDR2 as SASEGT. CDR3 length: 14 residues. Trimming removed 5 bases at V and 8 bases at J, with 16 bases between. The CDR3 region is CASSITVPREPQHF. The CDR3 nucleotides are TGTGCCAGCAGTATTACAGTCCCCAGGGAGCCCCAGCATTTT.

This clonotype turned up a few times. The rearrangement links TRBV20-1 to TRBJ2-7; 8 bases map to TRBD1. The length of the CDR3 is 14 residues. From germline, CDR1 is DFQATT and CDR2 SNEGSKA (reference sequence). Trimming removed 0 bases from V and 7 bases from J; junction bases left unmatched: 8. CDR3 DNA sequence: TGCAGTGCTAGAGATCCGCAGGGGGCCGGAGAGCAGTACTTC. This translates into CSARDPQGAGEQYF.

This clonotype has more than one count but fewer than ten. V usage is TRBV10-3 and J usage is TRBJ2-5; TRBD1 aligns across 9 bases. The CDR3 is made up of 18 amino acids. The germline CDR1 and CDR2 sequences are ENHRY and SYGVKD. Germline trimming cut 3 bases from V and 5 bases from J; bases unmatched to any gene: 16. The CDR3 loop is CAISETGTGRGVRETQYF. CDR3 bases: TGTGCCATCAGTGAAACCGGGACAGGGAGAGGTGTAAGGGAGACCCAGTACTTC.

This clonotype has at least ten counts. The chain carries TRBV18 and TRBJ2-6; the D is unclear. V lost 0 bases, J lost 0 bases, and 9 bases lay in between. Looked up from germline, CDR1 is KGHSH and CDR2 is LQKENI. The CDR3 covers 17 residues. CDR3 protein: CASSPPVLYSGANVLTF. The CDR3 DNA sequence: TGTGCCAGCTCACCACCGGTTCTCTACTCTGGGGCCAACGTCCTGACTTTC.